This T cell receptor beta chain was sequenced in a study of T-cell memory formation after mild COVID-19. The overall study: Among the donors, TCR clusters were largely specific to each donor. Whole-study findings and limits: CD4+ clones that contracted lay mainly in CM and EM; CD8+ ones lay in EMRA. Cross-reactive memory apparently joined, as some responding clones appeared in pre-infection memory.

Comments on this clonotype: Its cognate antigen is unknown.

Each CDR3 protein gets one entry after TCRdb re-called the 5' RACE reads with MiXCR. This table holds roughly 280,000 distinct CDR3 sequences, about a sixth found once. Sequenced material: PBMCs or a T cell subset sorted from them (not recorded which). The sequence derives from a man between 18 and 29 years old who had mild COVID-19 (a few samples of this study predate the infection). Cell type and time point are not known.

As DNA, the CDR3 is TGCGCCAGCAGCTTGGCCTCCGGACAGGACGAGCAGTACGTC. Translation gives CASSLASGQDEQYV. The chain links TRBV5-1 to TRBJ2-7, with 7 bases matching TRBD1. CDR3 length equals 14 residues. With 0 bases clipped from V and 5 bases from J, the junction kept 5 bases outside the gene matches. Germline V CDR1 and CDR2: SGHRS, YFSETQ.